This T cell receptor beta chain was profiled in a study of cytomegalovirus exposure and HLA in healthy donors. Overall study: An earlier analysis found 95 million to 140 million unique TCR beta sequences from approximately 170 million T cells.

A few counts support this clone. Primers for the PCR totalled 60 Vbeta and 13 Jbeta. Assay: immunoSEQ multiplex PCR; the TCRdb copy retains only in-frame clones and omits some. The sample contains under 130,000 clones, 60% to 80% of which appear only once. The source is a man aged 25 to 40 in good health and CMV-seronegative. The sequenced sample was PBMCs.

CDR3 DNA: TGTGCCAGCAGCTCCCTGGGGCGTGGACAGGGAAAGGACACTGAAGCTTTCTTT. Translation gives CASSSLGRGQGKDTEAFF. This sequence joins TRBV7-9 and TRBJ1-1; 8 nucleotides line up with TRBD1. The V gene's germline CDR1 is SEHNR and CDR2 FQNEAQ (reference sequence). This CDR3 is 18 amino acids long. V shed 4 bases and J 3 bases; nucleotides not matched to a gene: 16.